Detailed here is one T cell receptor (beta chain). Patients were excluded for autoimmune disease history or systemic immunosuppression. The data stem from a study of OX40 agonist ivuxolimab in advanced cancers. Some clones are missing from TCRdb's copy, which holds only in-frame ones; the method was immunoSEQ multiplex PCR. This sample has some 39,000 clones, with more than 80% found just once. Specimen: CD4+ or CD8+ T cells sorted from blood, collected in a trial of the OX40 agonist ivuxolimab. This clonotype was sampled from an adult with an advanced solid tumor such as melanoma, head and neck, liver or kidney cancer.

In DNA form, the CDR3 reads TGTGCCAGTCATGGGGGGGAGCGTGGAGAGACCCAGTACTTC. Amino acids: CASHGGERGETQYF. The chain recombines TRBV5-4 with TRBJ2-5; 7 nucleotides align to TRBD2. Germline lookup yields CDR1 SGHNT and CDR2 YYREEE (reference sequence). The CDR3 runs to 14 residues. Trimming cost V 8 bases and J 4 bases; bases outside gene matches: 11.